This note documents a single T cell receptor (beta chain) sequence. Some clones are missing from TCRdb's copy, which holds only in-frame ones; the method was immunoSEQ multiplex PCR. The sample yields 15,000 to 20,000 clones, around 80% seen once. The sample comes from a study of blood T cell repertoires in COVID-19. Trimming removed 3 bases from V and 5 bases from J, with 17 bases in between. The CDR3 contains 15 residues. Germline assignment: CDR1 SGDLS and CDR2 YYNGEE. The sequenced sample consisted of peripheral blood. The TCR sequence derives from a human donor in a cohort sampled during active COVID-19. This sequence joins TRBV9 and TRBJ1-1; tentatively, D is TRBD1 (5 bases). The CDR3 region is CASSESSAGRTEAFF. The CDR3 nucleotides are TGTGCCAGCAGCGAATCCTCCGCGGGGCGAACTGAAGCTTTCTTT.